Sequencing of this T cell receptor beta chain was carried out in a study of blood T cell repertoires in COVID-19. Looking at the study overall: The study drew acute and convalescent COVID-19 samples from the United States, Italy and Spain. Sources were T cells, B-cell-depleted T cells, or PBMCs; the material itself was cDNA or gDNA.

The CDR3 consists of 17 residues. Using immunoSEQ multiplex PCR, the repertoire was profiled, and TCRdb retains in-frame clones only, with some absent. Among 150,000 to 200,000 clones listed, roughly 88% were seen once. This clonotype was obtained from a woman in her 30s who had recovered from COVID-19. Sample: PBMCs or T cells enriched from blood (not recorded which). The chain recombines TRBV21-1 with TRBJ2-7; the table calls TRBD1, which could not be checked here. TRBV21-1 is recorded as a pseudogene. This CDR3 is CASSKLTDRTTTYEQYF. Here the CDR3 DNA reads TGTGCCAGCAGCAAACTGACAGACCGAACAACGACCTACGAGCAGTACTTC.